The clone carrying this TCR beta chain was recorded once. Germline V CDR1 and CDR2: MNHNY, SVGAGI (reference sequence). V dropped 5 bases and J dropped 1; count of bases not matched to a gene: 11. The CDR3 consists of 17 residues. Measured with immunoSEQ multiplex PCR; TCRdb has only the in-frame clones, and not every one. The data contain over 150,000 clones, approximately 86% of them singletons. The sample belongs to a study of blood T cell repertoires in COVID-19. Study-wide background: The analysed material was cDNA or gDNA that came from T cells, B-cell-depleted T cells, or PBMCs.

The origin of this receptor is a man in his forties with active or convalescent COVID-19. Specimen: peripheral blood. The chain couples TRBV6-6 to TRBJ1-5, with 7 bases fitting TRBD1. The CDR3 bases are TGTGCCAGCAGTCCCCAGGGGGGTCAAGTAAGCAATCAGCCCCAGCATTTT. This translates into CASSPQGGQVSNQPQHF.